This T cell receptor (beta chain) was sequenced in a study of blood T cell repertoires in COVID-19 (TCRdb year 2020). With regard to the full study: Collaborator samples came from the United States, Italy and Spain and covered acute and convalescent phases of COVID-19. Deeply sampled blood TCRbeta repertoires from subjects exposed to, actively infected with, or recovered from COVID-19 were included in the dataset. The material from the prospective study consisted of cDNA or gDNA derived from T cells, B-cell-depleted T cells, or PBMCs. The repertoires were released in a freely available public database meant as a resource for research on the immune response to SARS-CoV-2. Where HLA class I and class II types were available, the types were taken from metadata supplied by the sample provider, not from assay-based typing. Samples were obtained from the ongoing ImmuneRACE study (first 160 participants) and from 1,254 subjects provided by 6 global collaborators. Sample metadata almost always included a de-identified subject ID, COVID-19 status, age in years and sex. The research as a whole found: How much clinical and demographic metadata was included differed by source and by participant, and the metadata was provided uncurated.

On this clone: The antigen this receptor binds is unknown. Base qualities are not recorded, but no much larger clone differs from it by a single base.

In the prospective study, participants were roughly 18 to 100 years old, resided in approximately 25 geographic areas of the United States, and were enrolled through a virtual design. In the prospective study, cohorts were assigned on the basis of participant-reported clinical history obtained from a screening survey and a study questionnaire. Exposed participants had been in contact, within 2 weeks of entering the study, with a person who had a PCR-confirmed or clinician-diagnosed case of COVID-19. Mobile phlebotomists in the prospective study collected whole blood, serum and a nasopharyngeal or oropharyngeal swab from every participant. Participants in the prospective study had the option to provide additional blood draws and questionnaires over an approximately 2-month period. Prospective study blood samples were shipped either frozen or at room temperature before DNA extraction. The immunoSEQ Assay, a bias-controlled multiplex PCR, was used to amplify TCRbeta CDR3 regions from genomic DNA. The paper's processing steps were these. The number of nucleated cells in each sample was estimated from the amplification of reference gene primers within the assay. Sequence reads were collapsed and filtered to measure the absolute abundance of every unique TCRbeta CDR3 rearrangement. Productive Simpson clonality was computed per sample as the square root of Simpson's diversity index over productive rearrangements. The table was pulled from immuneACCESS by TCRdb, which kept in-frame rearrangements only. Such tables lose some clones; where checked, under half of the loss comes from unresolved V genes, and the rest has no known cause. V, J and clone size reflect that table, while D and trimming were determined from the DNA. The sample table contains some 270,000 clones; only one count was recorded for approximately 90% of them. Together, the top ten hold around 2.8% of the sample.

Trimming removed 5 bases from V and 10 bases from J; the gene matches leave 10 bases unexplained. CDR1 and CDR2, per the germline V gene, are SGHRS and YFSETQ. Spanning cysteine to phenylalanine, the CDR3 consists of 14 amino acids. Only the CDR3 portion is preserved as DNA: 42 bases, with reading frame beginning at the first base. Specimen: PBMCs or T cells enriched from blood (not recorded which). The V gene is TRBV5-1 and the J gene is TRBJ2-1, with TRBD1 matching 9 junction bases. The source is a man aged 35-49 years who had been exposed to COVID-19. In nucleotide form, the sequence is TGCGCCAGCAGGAACCGGGACAGGGTTAGGGAGCAGTTCTTC. This codes for CASRNRDRVREQFF.